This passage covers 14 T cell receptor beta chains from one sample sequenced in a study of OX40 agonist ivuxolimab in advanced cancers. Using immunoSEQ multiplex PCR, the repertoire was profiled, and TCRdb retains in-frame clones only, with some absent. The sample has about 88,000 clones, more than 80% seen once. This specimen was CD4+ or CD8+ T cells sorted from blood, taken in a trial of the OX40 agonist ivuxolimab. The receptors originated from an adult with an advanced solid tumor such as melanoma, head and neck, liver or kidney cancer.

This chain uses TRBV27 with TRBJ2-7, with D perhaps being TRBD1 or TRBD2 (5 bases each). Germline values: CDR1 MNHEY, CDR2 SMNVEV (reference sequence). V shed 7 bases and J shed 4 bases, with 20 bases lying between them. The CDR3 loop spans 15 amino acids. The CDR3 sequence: CASNGGSMGEYEQYF. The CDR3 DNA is TGTGCCAGCAATGGGGGATCGATGGGTGAATACGAGCAGTACTTC.

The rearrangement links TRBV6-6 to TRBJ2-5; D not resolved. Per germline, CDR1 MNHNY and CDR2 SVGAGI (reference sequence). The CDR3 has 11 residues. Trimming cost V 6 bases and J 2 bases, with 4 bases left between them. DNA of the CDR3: TGTGCCAGCAGAAGACAAGAGACCCAGTACTTC. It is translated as CASRRQETQYF.

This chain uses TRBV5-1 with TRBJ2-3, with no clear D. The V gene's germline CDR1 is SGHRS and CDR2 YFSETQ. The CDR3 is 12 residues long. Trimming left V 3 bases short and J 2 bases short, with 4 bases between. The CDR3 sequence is CASSWTTDTQYF. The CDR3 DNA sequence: TGCGCCAGCAGCTGGACCACAGATACGCAGTATTTT.

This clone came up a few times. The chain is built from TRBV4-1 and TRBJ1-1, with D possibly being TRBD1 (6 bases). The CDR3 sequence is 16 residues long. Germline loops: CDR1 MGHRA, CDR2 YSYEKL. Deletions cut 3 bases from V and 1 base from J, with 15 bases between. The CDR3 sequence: CASSHKPARGNTEAFF. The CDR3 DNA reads TGCGCCAGCAGCCACAAACCCGCCAGGGGGAACACTGAAGCTTTCTTT.

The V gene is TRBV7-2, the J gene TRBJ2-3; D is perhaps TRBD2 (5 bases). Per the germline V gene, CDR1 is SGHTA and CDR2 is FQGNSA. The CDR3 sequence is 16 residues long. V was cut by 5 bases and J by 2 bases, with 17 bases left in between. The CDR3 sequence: CASSHREQLNTDTQYF. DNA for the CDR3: TGTGCCAGCAGCCACCGGGAACAATTAAACACAGATACGCAGTATTTT.

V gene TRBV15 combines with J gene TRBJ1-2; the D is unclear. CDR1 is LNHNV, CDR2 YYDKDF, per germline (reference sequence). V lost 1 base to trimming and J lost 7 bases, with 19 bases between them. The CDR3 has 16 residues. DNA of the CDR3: TGTGCCACCAGCAGAGCATCCCAGGCCTACCGGGGTGGCTACACCTTC. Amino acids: CATSRASQAYRGGYTF.

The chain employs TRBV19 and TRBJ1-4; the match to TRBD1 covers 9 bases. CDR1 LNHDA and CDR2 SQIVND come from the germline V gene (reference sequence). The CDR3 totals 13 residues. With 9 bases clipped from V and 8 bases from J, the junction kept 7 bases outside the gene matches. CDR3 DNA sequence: TGTGCCAGCAGGGACAGGGTCGGGGAAAAACTGTTTTTT. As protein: CASRDRVGEKLFF.

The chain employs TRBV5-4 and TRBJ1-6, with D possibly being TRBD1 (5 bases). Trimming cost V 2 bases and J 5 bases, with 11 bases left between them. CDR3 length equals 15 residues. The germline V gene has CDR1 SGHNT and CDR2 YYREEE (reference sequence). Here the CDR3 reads CASSFRDGDNSPLHF. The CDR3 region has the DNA TGTGCCAGCAGCTTCCGGGACGGAGATAATTCACCCCTCCACTTT.

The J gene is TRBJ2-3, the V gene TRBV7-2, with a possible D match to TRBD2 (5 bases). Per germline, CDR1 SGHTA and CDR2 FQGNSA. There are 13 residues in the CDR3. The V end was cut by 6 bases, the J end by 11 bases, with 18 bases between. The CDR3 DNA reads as TGTGCCAGCAGAAAACCGGCAACGGGGATGCAGTATTTT. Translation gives CASRKPATGMQYF.

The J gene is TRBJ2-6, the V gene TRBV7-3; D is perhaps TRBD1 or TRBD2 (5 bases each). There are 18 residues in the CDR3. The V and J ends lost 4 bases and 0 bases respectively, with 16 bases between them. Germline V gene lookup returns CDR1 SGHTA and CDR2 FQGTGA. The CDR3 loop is CASSSSGRINSGANVLTF. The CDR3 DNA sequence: TGTGCCAGCAGCTCCTCGGGACGTATAAACTCTGGGGCCAACGTCCTGACTTTC.

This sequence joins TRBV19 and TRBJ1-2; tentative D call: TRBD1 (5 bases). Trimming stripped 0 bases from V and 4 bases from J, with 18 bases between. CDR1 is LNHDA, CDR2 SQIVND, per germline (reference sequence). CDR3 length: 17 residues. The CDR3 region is CASSIDSGRTPGYGYTF. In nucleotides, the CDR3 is TGTGCCAGTAGTATAGACTCGGGGCGGACCCCTGGCTATGGCTACACCTTC.

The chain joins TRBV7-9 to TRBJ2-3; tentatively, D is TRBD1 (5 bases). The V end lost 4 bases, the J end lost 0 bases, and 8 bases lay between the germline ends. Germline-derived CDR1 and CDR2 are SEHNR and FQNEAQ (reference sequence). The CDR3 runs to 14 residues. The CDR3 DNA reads TGTGCCAGCAGCTCTGACAGCAGCACAGATACGCAGTATTTT. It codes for CASSSDSSTDTQYF. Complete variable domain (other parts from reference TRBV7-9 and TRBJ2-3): DTGVSQNPRHKITKRGQNVTFRCDPISEHNRLYWYRQTLGQGPEFLTYFQNEAQLEKSRLLSDRFSAERPKGSFSTLEIQRTEQGDSAMYLCASSSDSSTDTQYFGPGTRLTVL.

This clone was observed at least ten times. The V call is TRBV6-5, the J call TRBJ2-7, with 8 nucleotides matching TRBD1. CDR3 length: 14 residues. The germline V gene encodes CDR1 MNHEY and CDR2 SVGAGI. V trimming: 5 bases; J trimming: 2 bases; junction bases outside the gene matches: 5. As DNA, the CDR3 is TGTGCCAGCAGTGCCGGGACAGGCCCCTACGAGCAGTACTTC. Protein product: CASSAGTGPYEQYF.

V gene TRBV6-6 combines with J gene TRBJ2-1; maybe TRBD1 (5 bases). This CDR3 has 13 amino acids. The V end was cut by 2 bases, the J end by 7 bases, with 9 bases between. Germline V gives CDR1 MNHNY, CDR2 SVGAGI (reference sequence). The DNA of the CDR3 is TGTGCCAGCAGTTACACGACAGAGAATGAGCAGTTCTTC. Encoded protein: CASSYTTENEQFF.